The clone carrying this T cell receptor beta chain appeared once. The J segment lost 5 bases and the V segment lost 6 bases, leaving 13 bases of the junction unmatched. The CDR3 has 16 residues. Germline CDR1 is WSHSY and CDR2 is SAAADI. This specimen comes from a study of blood T cell repertoires in COVID-19. Study overall: The United States, Italy and Spain supplied acute and convalescent COVID-19 samples.

Everyone who took part was roughly 18 to 89 years old, and they came from about two dozen US areas. Membership in each cohort depended on participant-reported clinical history. Original processing methods: Reference gene primer amplification gave estimated nucleated cell counts. TCRdb keeps only in-frame clones here, not all; method: immunoSEQ multiplex PCR. V and J calls and clone size are copied from that table; D and trimming were computed from the DNA. The sample holds about 200,000 clones, approximately 86% seen once. Input material: PBMCs or T cells enriched from blood (not recorded which). The TCR was taken from a middle-aged woman with acute COVID-19. This chain joins TRBV10-2 and TRBJ1-1; 9 bases agree with TRBD1. DNA for the CDR3: TGCGCCAGCAGCGAGGATAATTGGACAGGGGTGACTGAAGCTTTCTTT. The encoded protein is CASSEDNWTGVTEAFF.